Reported below is one T cell receptor beta chain. This clonotype was found a few times. Its antigen is currently not known. No base qualities exist here, and no much larger clone lies one base off it. This record belongs to a study of T cells in Graves' hyperthyroidism and ophthalmopathy (dated by TCRdb to between 2017 and 2020). Background for the entire study: Peripheral blood samples were taken at the time of initial diagnosis, prior to any treatment. The paper reports TCR Vbeta CDR3 sequencing of 130 to 150 peripheral blood samples: around 41 ophthalmopathy, fewer than 80 hyperthyroidism and around 17 progressor patients. In more than 5 Graves' hyperthyroidism patients, the study also compared T-cell repertoires from thyroid tissue with T-cell repertoires from blood. Prospective prediction of ophthalmopathy was tested in an independent validation cohort consisting of some 18 hyperthyroidism patients and approximately 16 patients who later progressed to ophthalmopathy. A discovery cohort of about a hundred patients, 43 with Graves' ophthalmopathy and approximately 57 with stable Graves' hyperthyroidism, was used to find distinguishing TCR V-J signatures. The roughly 94 discovery patients were randomly divided into training and test sets at a 7:3 ratio. After blood sampling, hyperthyroidism patients were treated with methimazole at a starting dose of 30 mg daily, and ophthalmopathy patients were treated with high-dose intravenous methylprednisolone.

Reading the germline V gene gives CDR1 LGHNA and CDR2 YNFKEQ. The CDR3 covers 15 residues, taking in both the cysteine and the phenylalanine. Left in the record is the CDR3 DNA by itself, 45 bases read in frame from the first base. V is shortened by 1 base, J by 2 bases, and the region joining them spans 11 bases. Stable Graves' hyperthyroidism was defined as no progression to ophthalmopathy during 18 months of follow-up. The hyperthyroidism patients were between 18 and 65 years old and newly diagnosed, with a disease duration of less than 2 months. Any patient with an uncontrolled infection, another autoimmune disease, pregnancy or lactation was excluded. Clinical symptoms, serum thyroxine and TRAb, thyroid ultrasound, and orbital computed tomography formed the basis for the diagnoses. PBMCs were isolated from 10 ml of fresh peripheral blood by Ficoll-Paque density gradient centrifugation. Trizol reagent was used to extract total RNA, and RNA quality was then checked on an Agilent 2100 Bioanalyzer.

The TCR beta CDR3 regions were amplified from the RNA transcripts. The first round of RT-PCR for the TCR CDR3 was performed with the HTBI primer set and the Qiagen OneStep RT-PCR kit. Libraries were constructed in a second round of multiplex PCR, after which size selection and purification were performed. The libraries were sequenced on an Illumina HiSeq2000 using paired-end 100 bp reads. In the original analysis: SOAPnuke was used to process the raw data, with reads discarded if the reads contained adapters or uncalled bases, had a mean Phred below 15, or lacked an exact constant-primer or identifier match. COPE v1.2.5 was used to merge the high-quality paired reads, and each unique nucleotide sequence was defined as a clonotype. MiTCR v1.1 was used to align the clonotypes against IMGT TRBV, TRBD and TRBJ reference segments. Only V-J combinations with frequency above 0.0001, covering about 99% of repertoires, were analysed. The TCS score was defined as F50 (clonal expansion) divided by E x V (chaos), with BLOSUM62-based TCRdist calculated between CDR3 peptides within each V-J. Welch's t-statistics and random forest reduced 500 to 550 V-J features to some 14, which were used in a naive Bayes classifier (R e1071). Using fastp at Q25 and MiXCR, TCRdb reprocessed the public reads and kept productive beta chains. Identical CDR3 protein sequences are pooled into one entry, listed with their most common genes and DNA. Clone size and V and J calls follow TCRdb, not the original study. The sample table contains some 770,000 distinct CDR3 sequences; only one count was recorded for about a sixth of them. Roughly 8% of the sample lies in the top ten.

Paper-wide results and their limitations: During validation, the model predicted progression to ophthalmopathy a median of around 7 months ahead of onset, with just under 71% sensitivity and about 75% specificity. Blood samples also contained most of the expanded thyroid clonotypes (frequency above 0.001), which suggests that blood repertoires may reflect thyroid immune responses. A 13 V-J signature model separated ophthalmopathy from stable hyperthyroidism, with around 88% sensitivity and about 81% specificity in cross-validation and 80%/75% in testing. Sample size was not statistically predetermined, and investigators were not blinded to group allocation.

Sequencing was done on a sample of blood. The chain links TRBV4-2 with TRBJ1-2; tentative D gene TRBD1, with 5 bases matching. This clonotype was obtained from a man aged 18 to 29 with Graves' hyperthyroidism. The nucleotide sequence is TGTGCCAGCAGCCAAGGGGGGGGACGGAACTATGGCTACACCTTC. It is translated as CASSQGGGRNYGYTF.